These 7 T cell receptor beta chains came from one sample sequenced in a study of tumor-infiltrating lymphocytes in oesophageal squamous cell carcinoma. TCRdb re-analysed the PCR reads in MiXCR, keeping a single row per CDR3 protein. The table includes roughly 20,000 distinct CDR3 sequences, around 41% detected once. Sequenced: normal esophageal tissue next to the tumor. These receptors were taken from a male donor with esophageal squamous cell carcinoma.

This clonotype came up many times. J is TRBJ1-2 and V is TRBV11-2; 10 nucleotides line up with TRBD1. Trimming removed 5 bases from V and 7 bases from J; junction bases left unmatched: 7. Germline V gene data show CDR1 as SGHAT and CDR2 as FQNNGV. CDR3 length: 14 amino acids. The CDR3 spells CASSPGTGVTGYTF. In DNA, the CDR3 is TGTGCCAGCAGCCCCGGGACAGGGGTAACTGGCTACACCTTC.

V is TRBV7-2 and J is TRBJ2-4; 16 bases are shared with TRBD2. V lost 5 bases, J lost 1 base, and 11 bases stayed unmatched. The CDR3 totals 20 residues. Germline CDR1 is SGHTA and CDR2 is FQGNSA. This CDR3 is CASSPLGLAGGPWAKNIQYF. CDR3 DNA: TGTGCCAGCAGCCCTCTGGGACTAGCGGGGGGGCCATGGGCCAAAAACATTCAGTACTTC.

This clonotype was detected many times. J is TRBJ1-1 and V is TRBV28; D uncertain. V shed 6 bases and J shed 4 bases, with 12 bases lying between them. This CDR3 comprises 13 residues. Per germline, CDR1 MDHEN and CDR2 SYDVKM. CDR3 in amino acids: CASREPPRTEAFF. The DNA of the CDR3 is TGTGCCAGCAGGGAACCCCCTCGCACTGAAGCTTTCTTT.

By proportion, this clonotype is medium-sized (0.01 to 0.1%). The chain carries TRBV6-2 or TRBV6-3 and TRBJ2-3, with D unclear. The CDR3 sequence is 16 residues long. Trimming took off 0 bases at V and 1 base at J, with 11 bases between the two ends. The germline gives CDR1 MNHEY, CDR2 SVGEGT. The CDR3 bases are TGTGCCAGCAGTTACTCGGCGGTTAGACGCACAGATACGCAGTATTTT. It codes for CASSYSAVRRTDTQYF.

This clonotype was recorded once. As the CDR3 is not closed by the conserved phenylalanine or tryptophan, this likely results from a read error. It is unclear where the CDR3 begins or ends on the DNA, so no DNA is shown, and the CDR3 is as TCRdb lists it. This chain joins TRBV7-6 and TRBJ2-3; the table's D call of TRBD1 was not tested on the DNA. The CDR3 spans 20 amino acids, including both terminal residues. Germline V gives CDR1 SGHVS, CDR2 FNYEAQ. The CDR3 here is CASSLVPRRTGNNSPLHFGN.

The rearrangement joins TRBV7-9 to TRBJ2-1; D not certain. The J call is in doubt because the DNA end fits TRBJ2-7 better. The CDR3 spans 13 residues. Per germline, CDR1 SEHNR and CDR2 FQNEAQ (reference sequence). The CDR3 bases are TGTGCCAGCAGCTTACCGGCCGGCGATGAGCAGTACTTC. Encoded protein: CASSLPAGDEQYF.

This chain joins TRBV10-3 and TRBJ2-3; D is possibly TRBD2 (6 bases). The CDR3 totals 16 residues. With 8 bases removed from V and 5 bases from J, the gap between germline ends came to 23 bases. Per germline, CDR1 ENHRY and CDR2 SYGVKD. CDR3 coding DNA: TGTGCCATCGGTGGGAGGCAGCGAACGATGGTAGATACGCAGTATTTT. This encodes CAIGGRQRTMVDTQYF.